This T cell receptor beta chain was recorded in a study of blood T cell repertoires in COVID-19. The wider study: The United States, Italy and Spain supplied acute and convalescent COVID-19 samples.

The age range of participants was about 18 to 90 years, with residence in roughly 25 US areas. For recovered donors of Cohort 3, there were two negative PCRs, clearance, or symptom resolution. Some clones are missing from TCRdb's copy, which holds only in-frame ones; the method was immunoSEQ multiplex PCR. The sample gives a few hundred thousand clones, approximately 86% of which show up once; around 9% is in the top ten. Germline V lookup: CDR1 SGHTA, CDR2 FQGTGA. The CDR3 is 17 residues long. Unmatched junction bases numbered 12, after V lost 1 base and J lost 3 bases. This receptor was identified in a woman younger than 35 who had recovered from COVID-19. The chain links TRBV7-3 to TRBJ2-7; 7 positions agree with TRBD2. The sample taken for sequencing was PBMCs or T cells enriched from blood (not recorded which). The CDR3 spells CASSLNPSAGDVYEQYF. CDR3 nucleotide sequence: TGTGCCAGCAGCTTAAACCCTTCTGCGGGGGACGTCTACGAGCAGTACTTC.